The 30 T cell receptor beta chains below were found in one sample sequenced in a study of T-cell memory formation after mild COVID-19. TCRdb re-analysed the 5' RACE reads in MiXCR, keeping a single row per CDR3 protein. Of around 260,000 distinct CDR3 sequences in the sample, around 16% were seen once. Sequencing was carried out using PBMCs or a T cell subset sorted from them (not recorded which). These receptors came from a man younger than 35 who had mild COVID-19 (a few samples of this study predate the infection). Cell type and time point are not known.

V usage is TRBV5-1 and J usage is TRBJ1-1; D not resolved. V shed 5 bases and J shed 11 bases, with 22 bases lying between them. The CDR3 is 14 amino acids. Germline lookup yields CDR1 SGHRS and CDR2 YFSETQ. CDR3 DNA: TGCGCCAGCAGTTTCCAGACGGCCCGAGAAGGGGCTTTCTTT. Encoded protein: CASSFQTAREGAFF.

This chain joins TRBV6-1 and TRBJ2-7, with D possibly TRBD2 on 6 matching bases. The CDR3 extends over 11 amino acids. The V gene's germline CDR1 is MNHNS and CDR2 SASEGT. Trimming stripped 6 bases from V and 12 bases from J, with 15 bases between. The CDR3 reads CASRVGGEPYV. The CDR3 nucleotides read TGTGCCAGCAGGGTCGGGGGTGAACCGTACGTC.

This clonotype was seen more than once but under ten times. This rearrangement joins TRBV6-2 or TRBV6-3 to TRBJ2-7; D is uncertain. Trimming shortened V by 5 bases and J by 6 bases, and 14 bases separated the two germline ends. The CDR3 runs to 13 residues. The germline V gene has CDR1 MNHEY and CDR2 SVGEGT. The CDR3 here is CASSALASLEQYV. In DNA, the CDR3 is TGTGCCAGCAGTGCCTTGGCGAGCCTCGAGCAGTACGTC.

This clonotype has just a few counts. The V and J genes are TRBV20-1 and TRBJ2-1, with TRBD2 as a possible D gene (6 bases). V lost 5 bases and J 0 bases, leaving 11 bases between the germline ends. From germline, CDR1 is DFQATT and CDR2 SNEGSKA (reference sequence). The CDR3 extends over 14 amino acids. The DNA for the CDR3 is TGCAGTGCTCTTAGCGGATCCTCCTACAATGAGCAGTTCTTC. This encodes CSALSGSSYNEQFF.

This clonotype appeared a few times. The chain links TRBV20-1 to TRBJ1-1; D gene ambiguous. Between the trimmed V and J ends, which lost 5 bases and 4 bases, there was a span of 11 bases. Germline CDR1 and CDR2: DFQATT and SNEGSKA (reference sequence). CDR3 length equals 12 residues. The CDR3: CSAPIRGTEAFF. The CDR3 region has the DNA TGCAGTGCTCCCATCCGAGGCACTGAAGCTTTCTTT.

The chain is built from TRBV3-1 and TRBJ1-5; D is undetermined. Germline CDR1 reads LGHDT; CDR2 reads YNNKEL (reference sequence). V was clipped by 1 base and J by 7 bases, with 11 bases between them. The CDR3 has 14 amino acids. The CDR3 region has the DNA TGTGCCAGCAGCCAAGGAGGAGGATCCCAGCCCCAGCATTTT. The encoded protein is CASSQGGGSQPQHF.

This clonotype was seen a handful of times. The CDR3 DNA is TGTGCCAGCAGTCCAAGCGGGGGGGAGTGGTTCAATGAGCAGTTCTTC. Translation gives CASSPSGGEWFNEQFF. V gene TRBV12-3 or TRBV12-4 combines with J gene TRBJ2-1; 10 bases match TRBD2. The CDR3 spans 16 residues. The ends lost 5 bases at V and 6 bases at J; junction bases unmatched: 10.

This clonotype turned up a few times. The CDR3 is CSVDPGRGAYNEQFF. CDR3 bases: TGCAGCGTAGACCCGGGAAGGGGCGCCTACAATGAGCAGTTCTTC. The chain carries TRBV29-1 and TRBJ2-1, with D tentatively TRBD1 or TRBD2 (5 bases each). The CDR3 consists of 15 residues. From germline, CDR1 is SQVTM and CDR2 ANQGSEA. With 6 bases removed from V and 2 bases from J, the gap between germline ends came to 17 bases.

This clonotype was counted between two and nine times. This chain links TRBV20-1 with TRBJ2-1; D might be TRBD2 (5 bases). CDR3 length: 13 amino acids. In germline, CDR1 is DFQATT, CDR2 SNEGSKA (reference sequence). The CDR3 nucleotides are TGCAGCCTGAGAGGGCGGTTTAACAATGAGCAGTTCTTC. Protein: CSLRGRFNNEQFF.

The chain couples TRBV7-6 to TRBJ2-3, with 11 bases identical to TRBD1. The J segment lost 4 bases and the V segment lost 4 bases, leaving 7 bases of the junction unmatched. The CDR3 has 16 amino acids. The germline V gene encodes CDR1 SGHVS and CDR2 FNYEAQ. The CDR3 sequence is CASSSRDRGWSDTQYF. The CDR3 DNA reads as TGTGCCAGCAGCTCCCGGGACAGGGGGTGGTCAGATACGCAGTATTTT.

The chain is built from TRBV12-3 or TRBV12-4 and TRBJ2-2, with 7 bases identical to TRBD2. The junction had 5 bases not matched to a gene; V was cut back by 3 bases and J by 1 base. This CDR3 comprises 16 residues. The CDR3 sequence is CASSLRPSGNTGELFF. DNA of the CDR3: TGTGCCAGCAGTTTGCGGCCTAGCGGGAACACCGGGGAGCTGTTTTTT.

This clonotype appeared a few times. The V call is TRBV10-3, the J call TRBJ2-2; D remains ambiguous. The germline V gene encodes CDR1 ENHRY and CDR2 SYGVKD. The CDR3 contains 12 residues. Deletions cut 8 bases from V and 6 bases from J, with 10 bases between. The CDR3: CAIQRLAGELFF. The CDR3 DNA is TGTGCCATCCAACGGTTAGCCGGGGAGCTGTTTTTT.

The V and J genes are TRBV18 and TRBJ2-7; TRBD1 agrees at 7 bases. This CDR3 contains 14 residues. The germline V gene has CDR1 KGHSH and CDR2 LQKENI. Trimming at V came to 3 bases and at J to 2 bases, leaving 4 bases not matched to a gene. The CDR3: CASSPKQGTYEQYF. The CDR3 DNA reads TGTGCCAGCTCACCGAAACAGGGGACCTACGAGCAGTACTTC. Full variable domain (outside the CDR3, taken from reference TRBV18 and TRBJ2-7): NAGVMQNPRHLVRRRGQEARLRCSPMKGHSHVYWYRQLPEEGLKFMVYLQKENIIDESGMPKERFSAEFPKEGPSILRIQQVVRGDSAAYFCASSPKQGTYEQYFGPGTRLTVT.

V and J are TRBV6-5 and TRBJ1-5; 7 positions match TRBD1. V trimming: 0 bases; J trimming: 6 bases; junction bases outside the gene matches: 14. Germline CDR1 is MNHEY and CDR2 is SVGAGI. The CDR3 is 18 amino acids. DNA of the CDR3: TGTGCCAGCAGTTACTCACCGCCGGGACAGCAATGGGGTCAGCCCCAGCATTTT. It encodes CASSYSPPGQQWGQPQHF.

The J gene is TRBJ1-6, the V gene TRBV4-3; D gene unclear. This CDR3 comprises 17 residues. V shed 0 bases and J shed 0 bases, with 9 bases lying between them. CDR1 is LGHNA and CDR2 is YSLEER in the germline V gene. The chain's CDR3 is CASSQDSGRSYNSPLHF. Written as DNA, the CDR3 is TGCGCCAGCAGCCAAGATTCAGGCCGCTCCTATAATTCACCCCTCCACTTT.

In its sample, this clonotype was seen a few times. CDR3 region: CASSQGQAANYGYTF. The DNA for the CDR3 is TGTGCCAGCAGCCAAGGACAGGCAGCTAACTATGGCTACACCTTC. The chain has TRBV5-5 and TRBJ1-2; TRBD1 agrees at 7 bases. Germline-derived CDR1 and CDR2 are SGHKS and YYEKEE (reference sequence). The CDR3 is made up of 15 amino acids. The trim removed 4 bases at V and 0 bases at J, leaving 6 bases unmatched.

CDR3 coding DNA: TGTGCCAGCAGCTTACGGGCGGGGGATATAGATACGCAGTATTTT. Protein product: CASSLRAGDIDTQYF. The chain links TRBV7-2 to TRBJ2-3; TRBD2 aligns across 7 bases. The V segment lost 2 bases and the J segment 5 bases; nucleotides outside the gene matches: 7. Germline loops: CDR1 SGHTA, CDR2 FQGNSA. This CDR3 is built from 15 residues. The variable domain in full, completed from reference TRBV7-2 and TRBJ2-3, reads GAGVSQSPSNKVTEKGKDVELRCDPISGHTALYWYRQSLGQGLEFLIYFQGNSAPDKSGLPSDRFSAERTGGSVSTLTIQRTQQEDSAVYLCASSLRAGDIDTQYFGPGTRLTVL.

This clonotype was counted between two and nine times. The chain links TRBV27 to TRBJ2-1; maybe TRBD1 (6 bases). The V end was cut by 6 bases, the J end by 9 bases, with 18 bases between. Per germline, CDR1 MNHEY and CDR2 SMNVEV (reference sequence). This CDR3 comprises 14 residues. The CDR3: CASSSPGAGSEQFF. CDR3 sequence (DNA): TGTGCCAGCAGCTCCCCAGGGGCCGGTAGTGAGCAGTTCTTC.

This clonotype was counted a few times. The rearrangement links TRBV11-1 to TRBJ2-1, with TRBD2 as a possible D gene (5 bases). V was cut by 5 bases and J by 9 bases, with 17 bases left in between. Germline CDR1 is SGHAT and CDR2 is FQDESV (reference sequence). CDR3 size: 14 residues. The CDR3 DNA reads as TGTGCCAGCAGCCCCTGGTCAGGACGGGGTGAGCAGTTCTTC. Translated, it gives CASSPWSGRGEQFF. The variable domain in full, completed from reference TRBV11-1 and TRBJ2-1, reads EAEVAQSPRYKITEKSQAVAFWCDPISGHATLYWYRQILGQGPELLVQFQDESVVDDSQLPKDRFSAERLKGVDSTLKIQPAELGDSAMYLCASSPWSGRGEQFFGPGTRLTVL.

This clonotype showed up just a few times. The chain is built from TRBV9 and TRBJ2-1; 12 bases line up with TRBD1. CDR1 is SGDLS, CDR2 YYNGEE, per germline. CDR3 size: 15 residues. J gave up 8 bases and V 0 bases, and 3 bases lay outside the gene matches. The CDR3 DNA follows: TGTGCCAGCAGCGTAGGGGGACAGGGGGCAGATGAGCAGTTCTTC. This gives the protein CASSVGGQGADEQFF. The complete variable domain, with remaining parts taken from reference TRBV9 and TRBJ2-1, reads DSGVTQTPKHLITATGQRVTLRCSPRSGDLSVYWYQQSLDQGLQFLIQYYNGEERAKGNILERFSAQQFPDLHSELNLSSLELGDSALYFCASSVGGQGADEQFFGPGTRLTVL.

This clonotype has just a few counts. The chain carries TRBV20-1 and TRBJ2-7; tentative D call: TRBD1 (9 bases). CDR1 and CDR2 from the germline V gene are DFQATT and SNEGSKA (reference sequence). The CDR3 is made up of 18 amino acids. Trimming removed 4 bases from V and 2 bases from J, with 27 bases in between. The CDR3 DNA sequence: TGCAGTGCTATCTACAGGGGGCCCTATGGACTAGCCCCCTACGAGCAGTACGTC. Translated, it gives CSAIYRGPYGLAPYEQYV.

This clonotype was seen ten or more times. The CDR3 loop reads CASSENSGGVGIQYF. The CDR3 region has the DNA TGTGCCAGCAGCGAAAATAGCGGGGGGGTCGGCATTCAGTACTTC. The V and J genes are TRBV11-2 and TRBJ2-4; 11 bases match TRBD2. Germline V gives CDR1 SGHAT, CDR2 FQNNGV. The CDR3 totals 15 residues. V shed 5 bases and J 9 bases; nucleotides not matched to a gene: 9.

The chain couples TRBV5-4 to TRBJ2-3; D is ambiguous. The CDR3 extends over 14 amino acids. The V gene lost 0 bases and the J gene lost 2 bases, with 7 bases spanning the gap. CDR1 is SGHNT and CDR2 is YYREEE in the germline V gene (reference sequence). The CDR3 loop is CASSLGKITDTQYF. The CDR3 DNA is TGTGCCAGCAGCTTGGGGAAGATCACAGATACGCAGTATTTT.

The rearrangement links TRBV15 to TRBJ1-6, with D possibly TRBD1 on 5 matching bases. CDR1 and CDR2 (germline): LNHNV, YYDKDF (reference sequence). The CDR3 runs to 15 residues. V was shortened by 0 bases and J by 11 bases, with 14 bases between the two germline ends. In DNA form, the CDR3 reads TGTGCCACCAGCAGAGAGCGGGACGGCTCCACACCCCTCCACTTT. Amino acid sequence: CATSRERDGSTPLHF.

V usage is TRBV10-3 and J usage is TRBJ2-4, with 9 nucleotides matching TRBD1. The CDR3 contains 12 residues. Germline CDR1 and CDR2: ENHRY and SYGVKD. Unmatched junction bases numbered 7, after V lost 7 bases and J lost 12 bases. For the CDR3, the DNA is TGTGCCATCATGGGACAGGGAACCTCTCAGTACTTC. Translated, it gives CAIMGQGTSQYF.

This clonotype came up a few times. The chain uses TRBV6-4 and TRBJ2-6; weak D call: TRBD2 (6 bases). Trimming stripped 2 bases from V and 1 base from J, with 9 bases between. CDR3 length: 16 amino acids. CDR1 MRHNA and CDR2 SNTAGT come from the germline V gene. The CDR3 coding sequence is TGTGCCAGCAGTGACGTGGGGGGATCTGGGGCCAACGTCCTGACTTTC. It encodes CASSDVGGSGANVLTF.

This clonotype was recorded a few times. V and J are TRBV20-1 and TRBJ2-7, with D possibly matching TRBD2 (5 bases). Germline CDR1 and CDR2: DFQATT and SNEGSKA (reference sequence). Trimming took off 3 bases at V and 3 bases at J, with 9 bases between the two ends. There are 12 residues in the CDR3. CDR3 nucleotides: TGCAGTGCTAGGGCTGGAGGCTACGAGCAGTACTTC. Its protein product is CSARAGGYEQYF.

This clonotype was recorded only once. The chain uses TRBV7-9 and TRBJ2-7; D not resolved. This CDR3 has 14 residues. The germline V and J ends were trimmed by 6 bases and 1 base, with 13 bases remaining between them. Germline values: CDR1 SEHNR, CDR2 FQNEAQ (reference sequence). CDR3 in DNA: TGTGCCAGCAGTCAGTACACAGAGTCCTACGAGCAGTACTTC. Residues: CASSQYTESYEQYF.

The chain employs TRBV6-5 and TRBJ1-1, with D tentatively TRBD1 (5 bases). CDR3 length: 14 amino acids. Germline-derived CDR1 and CDR2 are MNHEY and SVGAGI. V was cut by 7 bases and J by 4 bases, with 16 bases left in between. The CDR3 nucleotides read TGTGCCAGCACCTCGGTAGGGGAGGGCACTGAAGCTTTCTTT. Translated, it gives CASTSVGEGTEAFF.

This chain uses TRBV29-1 with TRBJ2-5, with TRBD1 matching over 10 bases. The CDR3 sequence is 14 residues long. Germline values: CDR1 SQVTM, CDR2 ANQGSEA. Trimming took 8 bases from V and 2 from J; bases not matched to a gene: 8. In DNA, the CDR3 is TGCAGCATGAACCGGGACAGGGGACAAGAGACCCAGTACTTC. As protein: CSMNRDRGQETQYF.